One sample yielded the 28 T cell receptor beta chains listed below, sequenced in a study of naive and memory T cell subsets. Study results and caveats: Possibly reflecting memory cells re-expressing CD45RA, a few larger clonotypes occurred in naive repertoires, especially CD8.

Their cognate antigens are unknown. An equimolar mix of two oligonucleotides served as the beta constant-region primer for TRBC1 and TRBC2. Four rounds of PCR amplified the ligated cDNA using nested alpha and beta constant-region primers plus SP2. TCRdb ran MiXCR on the UMI-ligation and nested PCR reads and lists one entry per CDR3 protein. The sample contains 120,000 to 150,000 distinct CDR3 sequences, 22% of which appear only once. The source material was naive CD4+ T cells from blood. The receptors were sampled from a human donor in good health.

This clonotype showed up just once. This chain connects TRBV7-2 to TRBJ2-1; D uncertain. Trimming shortened V by 5 bases and J by 8 bases, and 19 bases separated the two germline ends. The germline V gene encodes CDR1 SGHTA and CDR2 FQGNSA. This CDR3 is 15 amino acids long. CDR3 sequence: CASSLYLDLLYEQFF. DNA for the CDR3: TGTGCCAGCAGCCTATATCTGGATTTGTTGTATGAGCAGTTCTTC.

This clonotype came up a few times. The chain couples TRBV5-1 to TRBJ2-7; TRBD1 aligns across 11 bases. Germline V lookup: CDR1 SGHRS, CDR2 YFSETQ. This CDR3 contains 15 residues. Trimming cost V 2 bases and J 5 bases; bases outside gene matches: 6. The CDR3 reads CASSFRDRGFDEQYF. The CDR3 nucleotides read TGCGCCAGCAGCTTCCGGGACAGGGGGTTCGACGAGCAGTACTTC.

The chain employs TRBV11-2 and TRBJ2-1; no clear D gene. Per the germline V gene, CDR1 is SGHAT and CDR2 is FQNNGV. The CDR3 is made up of 9 amino acids. The ends were cut back, 5 bases at V and 10 bases at J, with 3 bases in the middle. CDR3 region: CASSAEQFF. CDR3 DNA: TGTGCCAGCAGCGCCGAGCAGTTCTTC.

This clonotype showed up many times. The chain carries TRBV7-6 and TRBJ2-7, with TRBD2 matching 15 bases. The trim removed 1 base at V and 6 bases at J, leaving 4 bases unmatched. CDR1 SGHVS and CDR2 FNYEAQ come from the germline V gene. The CDR3 is 16 residues long. The CDR3 region is CASSLEGLAGGSEQYF. The CDR3 region has the DNA TGTGCCAGCAGCTTAGAGGGACTAGCGGGAGGAAGCGAGCAGTACTTC.

This clonotype has just a few counts. The gene calls are TRBV5-1 and TRBJ2-2; 10 nucleotides line up with TRBD1. V shed 4 bases, J shed 4 bases, and the junction held 4 bases outside the gene matches. In germline, CDR1 is SGHRS, CDR2 YFSETQ. CDR3 length: 15 residues. CDR3 DNA sequence: TGCGCCAGCAGCCCCGGGACAGGGGCCACCGGGGAGCTGTTTTTT. Amino acids: CASSPGTGATGELFF.

This clonotype was detected only a few times. The chain combines TRBV5-1 with TRBJ2-3; 8 bases fit TRBD2. This CDR3 is built from 14 residues. The V and J ends lost 0 bases and 8 bases, in that order; junction bases with no gene match: 5. CDR1 SGHRS and CDR2 YFSETQ come from the germline V gene. DNA of the CDR3: TGCGCCAGCAGCTTGGCCGGGAGGGCCGGTACGCAGTATTTT. This codes for CASSLAGRAGTQYF.

This clonotype was observed many times. CDR3 sequence (DNA): TGTGCCAGCAGTTCCCGGGGACGGACCTATGGCTACACCTTC. It is translated as CASSSRGRTYGYTF. This sequence joins TRBV27 and TRBJ1-2; D is possibly TRBD1 (5 bases). The CDR3 has 14 amino acids. The germline V gene encodes CDR1 MNHEY and CDR2 SMNVEV (reference sequence). V was trimmed by 4 bases and J by 4 bases, leaving 13 bases between them.

The chain combines TRBV7-3 with TRBJ2-2; D unclear. The V end lost 0 bases, the J end lost 4 bases, and 6 bases lay between the germline ends. From germline, CDR1 is SGHTA and CDR2 FQGTGA. This CDR3 is built from 14 residues. The CDR3: CASSLTRGTGELFF. DNA of the CDR3: TGTGCCAGCAGCTTAACCCGAGGCACCGGGGAGCTGTTTTTT. Supplemented by reference TRBV7-3 and TRBJ2-2, the full variable domain reads GAGVSQTPSNKVTEKGKYVELRCDPISGHTALYWYRQSLGQGPEFLIYFQGTGAADDSGLPNDRFFAVRPEGSVSTLKIQRTERGDSAVYLCASSLTRGTGELFFGEGSRLTVL.

This clonotype turned up a few times. The chain's CDR3 is CAWSVGGSSYNSPLHF. The CDR3 DNA follows: TGTGCCTGGAGTGTTGGGGGGAGCTCCTATAATTCACCCCTCCACTTT. The genes are TRBV30 and TRBJ1-6; TRBD1 might be the D (5 bases). Trimming stripped 0 bases from V and 0 bases from J, with 9 bases between. The germline CDR1 and CDR2 sequences are GTSNPN and SVGIG (reference sequence). CDR3 length: 16 amino acids.

CDR3 residues: CASSYRERTDTQYF. In nucleotides, the CDR3 is TGCGCCAGCAGCTACAGGGAACGCACAGATACGCAGTATTTT. The chain is built from TRBV4-3 and TRBJ2-3, with a weak D call TRBD1 (6 bases). The germline CDR1 and CDR2 sequences are LGHNA and YSLEER. CDR3 length: 14 residues. V dropped 5 bases and J dropped 1 base, with 10 bases sitting between them.

This clonotype has ten or more counts. The rearrangement joins TRBV29-1 to TRBJ2-3; D unresolved. The CDR3 contains 12 residues. Per germline, CDR1 SQVTM and CDR2 ANQGSEA. The V gene lost 6 bases and the J gene lost 0 bases, with 7 bases spanning the gap. This CDR3 is CSVKPSTDTQYF. The DNA for the CDR3 is TGCAGCGTCAAACCTAGCACAGATACGCAGTATTTT.

This clonotype was counted only a few times. This chain uses TRBV6-5 with TRBJ2-1, with 8 positions matching TRBD2. Germline loops: CDR1 MNHEY, CDR2 SVGAGI. V shed 6 bases and J 5 bases; nucleotides not matched to a gene: 18. This CDR3 region has 18 residues. The CDR3 DNA follows: TGTGCCAGCAGCCTTTTCCCCCGTCGCGGGACTAGGGACAATGAGCAGTTCTTC. Its protein is CASSLFPRRGTRDNEQFF.

This sequence joins TRBV7-3 and TRBJ2-1; TRBD2 aligns across 9 bases. V lost 1 base to trimming and J lost 2 bases; unmatched junction nucleotides: 3. Germline V CDR1 and CDR2: SGHTA, FQGTGA. There are 16 residues in the CDR3. The CDR3 protein is CASSLIGGRAYNEQFF. The DNA for the CDR3 is TGTGCCAGCAGCTTAATTGGCGGGAGGGCCTACAATGAGCAGTTCTTC.

This clonotype was seen more than once but under ten times. The rearrangement uses TRBV29-1 and TRBJ2-1; 9 bases fit TRBD2. Germline-derived CDR1 and CDR2 are SQVTM and ANQGSEA. The CDR3 spans 13 residues. V shed 7 bases and J 6 bases; nucleotides not matched to a gene: 7. The CDR3 loop reads CSAEGTSRNEQFF. The CDR3 DNA is TGCAGCGCCGAGGGGACTAGCCGCAATGAGCAGTTCTTC.

This clonotype was recorded a few times. The chain recombines TRBV29-1 with TRBJ2-5; 9 positions match TRBD2. Germline V gives CDR1 SQVTM, CDR2 ANQGSEA. V lost 2 bases and J lost 5; bases outside the gene matches: 6. The CDR3 totals 14 residues. The CDR3 DNA follows: TGCAGCGTTGAATATAGCGGGAGTCCTGAGACCCAGTACTTC. This gives the protein CSVEYSGSPETQYF.

This clonotype was detected only a few times. The rearrangement links TRBV7-8 to TRBJ2-7, with 9 bases identical to TRBD2. Germline assignment: CDR1 SGHVS and CDR2 FQNEAQ. J gave up 2 bases and V 1 base, and 6 bases lay outside the gene matches. The CDR3 runs to 16 residues. For the CDR3, the DNA is TGTGCCAGCAGCTTAGAGGGGGGACTAGCTACCTACGAGCAGTACTTC. Translation: CASSLEGGLATYEQYF.

The chain combines TRBV5-1 with TRBJ2-2, with TRBD2 matching over 10 bases. The CDR3 consists of 18 residues. The germline V gene has CDR1 SGHRS and CDR2 YFSETQ. J lost 1 base, V lost 2 bases, and 8 bases had no gene match. In DNA, the CDR3 is TGCGCCAGCAGCTTCGGGCTAGCGGGAGTTCGGAACACCGGGGAGCTGTTTTTT. Protein product: CASSFGLAGVRNTGELFF.

This clonotype appeared a few times. The rearrangement links TRBV11-2 to TRBJ2-5; TRBD2 matches at 8 bases. CDR1 and CDR2 (germline): SGHAT, FQNNGV. The CDR3 consists of 15 residues. The ends lost 4 bases at V and 4 bases at J; junction bases unmatched: 8. The CDR3 region has the DNA TGTGCCAGCAGCTACGGGAGGGCCATTGTAGAGACCCAGTACTTC. Protein product: CASSYGRAIVETQYF. Full variable domain (missing parts from reference TRBV11-2 and TRBJ2-5): EAGVAQSPRYKIIEKRQSVAFWCNPISGHATLYWYQQILGQGPKLLIQFQNNGVVDDSQLPKDRFSAERLKGVDSTLKIQPAKLEDSAVYLCASSYGRAIVETQYFGPGTRLLVL.

This clonotype appeared a few times. The genes are TRBV6-5 and TRBJ2-6, with 9 bases matching TRBD1. The CDR3 spans 17 residues. Trimming at V came to 0 bases and at J to 2 bases, leaving 2 bases not matched to a gene. Germline loops: CDR1 MNHEY, CDR2 SVGAGI. The CDR3 sequence is CASSYSTGGAGANVLTF. The CDR3 region has the DNA TGTGCCAGCAGTTACTCTACAGGGGGCGCTGGGGCCAACGTCCTGACTTTC.

This clonotype was detected many times. The rearrangement links TRBV7-8 to TRBJ2-4, with 11 bases matching TRBD2. The germline V gene has CDR1 SGHVS and CDR2 FQNEAQ. The CDR3 has 17 amino acids. V lost 1 base, J lost 4 bases, and 6 bases stayed unmatched. The CDR3 reads CASSLVSSGRLKNIQYF. CDR3 nucleotide sequence: TGTGCCAGCAGCTTAGTCTCTAGCGGGAGGCTTAAAAACATTCAGTACTTC.

This clonotype was detected ten times or more. The chain links TRBV29-1 to TRBJ2-1; 9 positions agree with TRBD1. CDR1 and CDR2 (germline): SQVTM, ANQGSEA. The trim removed 0 bases at V and 7 bases at J, leaving 19 bases unmatched. This CDR3 region has 19 residues. In DNA form, the CDR3 reads TGCAGCGTTGAAGATCGACGGGCCAACCGCTGGGACAGGGCGAATGAGCAGTTCTTC. This translates into CSVEDRRANRWDRANEQFF.

The V gene is TRBV18, the J gene TRBJ2-1, with 7 bases matching TRBD2. Trimming cost V 0 bases and J 4 bases; bases outside gene matches: 12. CDR1 and CDR2 (germline): KGHSH, LQKENI. The CDR3 spans 18 residues. The CDR3 DNA reads as TGTGCCAGCTCACCACCGAATCCGAGCGGGAACCGATACAATGAGCAGTTCTTC. Its translation is CASSPPNPSGNRYNEQFF.

The V call is TRBV20-1, the J call TRBJ1-3; D uncertain. V dropped 2 bases and J dropped 4 bases, with 6 bases sitting between them. Germline CDR1 DFQATT, CDR2 SNEGSKA (reference sequence). The CDR3 consists of 12 residues. In DNA form, the CDR3 reads TGCAGTGCTAGAACAACGGGAAACACCATATATTTT. Protein: CSARTTGNTIYF.

V usage is TRBV20-1 and J usage is TRBJ2-1; 14 bases are shared with TRBD2. The ends lost 6 bases at V and 3 bases at J; junction bases unmatched: 4. The CDR3 runs to 15 residues. Germline V gene lookup returns CDR1 DFQATT and CDR2 SNEGSKA (reference sequence). The CDR3 loop reads CSAKGTSGSYNEQFF. The DNA of the CDR3 is TGCAGTGCAAAAGGGACTAGCGGGAGCTACAATGAGCAGTTCTTC.

This clonotype was seen only a few times. This rearrangement joins TRBV12-3 or TRBV12-4 to TRBJ2-1, with a weak D call TRBD2 (6 bases). There are 14 residues in the CDR3. Trimming took off 7 bases at V and 0 bases at J, with 10 bases between the two ends. CDR3 sequence: CASTGLSSYNEQFF. CDR3 nucleotides: TGTGCCAGCACGGGACTTAGCTCCTACAATGAGCAGTTCTTC.

The CDR3 region is CASSYAQGRSNEQFF. The CDR3 nucleotides are TGTGCCAGCAGTTACGCTCAGGGTAGGTCCAATGAGCAGTTCTTC. The chain couples TRBV6-5 to TRBJ2-1, with a weak D call TRBD1 (5 bases). The CDR3 spans 15 residues. Germline loops: CDR1 MNHEY, CDR2 SVGAGI. The ends were cut back, 2 bases at V and 6 bases at J, with 14 bases in the middle.

The V gene is TRBV3-1, the J gene TRBJ2-2, with a possible D match to TRBD2 (5 bases). V was pared by 4 bases and J by 7 bases, with 13 bases between. Looked up from germline, CDR1 is LGHDT and CDR2 is YNNKEL (reference sequence). This CDR3 has 14 amino acids. The CDR3 coding sequence is TGTGCCAGCAGCCCGGGGTCCTCATACGGGGAGCTGTTTTTT. This encodes CASSPGSSYGELFF.

This clonotype has more than one count but fewer than ten. The rearrangement joins TRBV12-3 or TRBV12-4 to TRBJ1-5, with 7 nucleotides matching TRBD1. This CDR3 spans 15 amino acids. The V segment lost 5 bases and the J segment 2 bases; nucleotides outside the gene matches: 6. CDR3 coding DNA: TGTGCCAGCAGTCCACAGGGGCTGGGCAATCAGCCCCAGCATTTT. Its protein is CASSPQGLGNQPQHF.